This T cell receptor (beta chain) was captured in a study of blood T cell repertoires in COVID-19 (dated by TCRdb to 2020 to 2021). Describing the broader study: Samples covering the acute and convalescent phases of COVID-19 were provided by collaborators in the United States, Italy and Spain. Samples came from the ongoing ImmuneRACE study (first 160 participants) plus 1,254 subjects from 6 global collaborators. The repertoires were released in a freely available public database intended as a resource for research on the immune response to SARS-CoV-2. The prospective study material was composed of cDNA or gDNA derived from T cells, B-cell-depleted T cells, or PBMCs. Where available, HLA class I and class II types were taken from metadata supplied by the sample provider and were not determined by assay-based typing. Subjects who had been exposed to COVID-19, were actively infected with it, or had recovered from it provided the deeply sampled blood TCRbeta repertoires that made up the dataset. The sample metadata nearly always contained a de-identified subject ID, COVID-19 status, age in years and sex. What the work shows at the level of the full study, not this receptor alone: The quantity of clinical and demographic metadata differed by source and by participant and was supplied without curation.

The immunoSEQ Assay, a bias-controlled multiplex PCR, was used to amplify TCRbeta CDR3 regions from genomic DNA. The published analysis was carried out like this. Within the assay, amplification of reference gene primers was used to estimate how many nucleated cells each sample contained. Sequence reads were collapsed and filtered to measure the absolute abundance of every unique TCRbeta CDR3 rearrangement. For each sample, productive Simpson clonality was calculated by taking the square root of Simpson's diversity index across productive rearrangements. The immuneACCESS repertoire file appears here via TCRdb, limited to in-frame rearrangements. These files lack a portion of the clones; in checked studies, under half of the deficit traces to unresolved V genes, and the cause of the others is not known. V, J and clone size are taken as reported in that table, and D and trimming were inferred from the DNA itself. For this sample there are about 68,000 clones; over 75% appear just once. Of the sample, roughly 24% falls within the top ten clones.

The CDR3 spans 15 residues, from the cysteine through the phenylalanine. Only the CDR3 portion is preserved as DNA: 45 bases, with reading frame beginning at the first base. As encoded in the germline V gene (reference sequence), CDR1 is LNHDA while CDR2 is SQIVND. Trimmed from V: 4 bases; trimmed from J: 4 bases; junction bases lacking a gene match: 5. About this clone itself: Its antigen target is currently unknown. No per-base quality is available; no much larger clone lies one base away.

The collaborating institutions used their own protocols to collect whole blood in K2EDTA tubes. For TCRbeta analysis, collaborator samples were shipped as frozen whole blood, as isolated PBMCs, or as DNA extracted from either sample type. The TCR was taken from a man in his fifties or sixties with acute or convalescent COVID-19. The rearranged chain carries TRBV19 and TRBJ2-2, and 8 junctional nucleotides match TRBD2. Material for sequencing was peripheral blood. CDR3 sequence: CASSTRGGGTGELFF. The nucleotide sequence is TGTGCCAGTAGTACCCGGGGGGGCGGCACCGGGGAGCTGTTTTTT.